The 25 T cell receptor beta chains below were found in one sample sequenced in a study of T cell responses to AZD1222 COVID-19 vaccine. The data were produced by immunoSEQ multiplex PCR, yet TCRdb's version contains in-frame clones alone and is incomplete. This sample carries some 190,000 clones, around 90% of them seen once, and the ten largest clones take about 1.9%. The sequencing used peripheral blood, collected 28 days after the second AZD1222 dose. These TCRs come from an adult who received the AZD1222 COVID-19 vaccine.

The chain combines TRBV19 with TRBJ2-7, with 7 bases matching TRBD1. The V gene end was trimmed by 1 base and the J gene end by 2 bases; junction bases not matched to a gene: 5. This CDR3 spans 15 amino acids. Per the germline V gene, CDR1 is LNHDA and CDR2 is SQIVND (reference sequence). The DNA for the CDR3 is TGTGCCAGTAGTATAGGGACAGGCCGAACCTACGAGCAGTACTTC. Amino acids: CASSIGTGRTYEQYF. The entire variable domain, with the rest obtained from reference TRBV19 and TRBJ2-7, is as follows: DGGITQSPKYLFRKEGQNVTLSCEQNLNHDAMYWYRQDPGQGLRLIYYSQIVNDFQKGDIAEGYSVSREKKESFPLTVTSAQKNPTAFYLCASSIGTGRTYEQYFGPGTRLTVT.

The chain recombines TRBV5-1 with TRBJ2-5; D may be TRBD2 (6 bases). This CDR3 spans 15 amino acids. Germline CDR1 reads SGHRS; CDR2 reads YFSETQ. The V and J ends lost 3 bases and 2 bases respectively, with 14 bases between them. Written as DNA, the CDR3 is TGCGCCAGCAGCTCATTTCGGCGGGGTCAAGAGACCCAGTACTTC. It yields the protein CASSSFRRGQETQYF.

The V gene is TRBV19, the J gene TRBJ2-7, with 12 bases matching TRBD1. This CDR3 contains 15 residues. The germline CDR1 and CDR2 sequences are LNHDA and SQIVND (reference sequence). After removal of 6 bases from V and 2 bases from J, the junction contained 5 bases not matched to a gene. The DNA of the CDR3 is TGTGCCAGTAGAGTCCGGGACAGGGGGCCCTACGAGCAGTACTTC. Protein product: CASRVRDRGPYEQYF. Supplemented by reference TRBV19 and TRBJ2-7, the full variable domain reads DGGITQSPKYLFRKEGQNVTLSCEQNLNHDAMYWYRQDPGQGLRLIYYSQIVNDFQKGDIAEGYSVSREKKESFPLTVTSAQKNPTAFYLCASRVRDRGPYEQYFGPGTRLTVT.

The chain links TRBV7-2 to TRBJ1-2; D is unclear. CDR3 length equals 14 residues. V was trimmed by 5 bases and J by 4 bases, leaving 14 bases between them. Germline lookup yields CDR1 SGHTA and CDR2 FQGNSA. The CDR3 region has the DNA TGTGCCAGCAGCACCGCAGGACTGGGCTATGGCTACACCTTC. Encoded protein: CASSTAGLGYGYTF.

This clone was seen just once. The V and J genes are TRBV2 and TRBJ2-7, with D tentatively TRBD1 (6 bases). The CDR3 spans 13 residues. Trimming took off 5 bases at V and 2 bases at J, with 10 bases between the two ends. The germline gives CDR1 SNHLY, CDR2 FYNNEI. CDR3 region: CASSSDSTYEQYF. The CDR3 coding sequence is TGTGCCAGCAGTTCGGACAGCACCTACGAGCAGTACTTC.

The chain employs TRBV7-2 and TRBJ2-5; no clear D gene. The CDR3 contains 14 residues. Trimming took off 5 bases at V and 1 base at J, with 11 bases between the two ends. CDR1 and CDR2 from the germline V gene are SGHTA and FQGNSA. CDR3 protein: CASSTLTLQETQYF. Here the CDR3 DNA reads TGTGCCAGCAGCACTTTGACACTCCAAGAGACCCAGTACTTC. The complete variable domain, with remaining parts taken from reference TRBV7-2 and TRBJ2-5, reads GAGVSQSPSNKVTEKGKDVELRCDPISGHTALYWYRQSLGQGLEFLIYFQGNSAPDKSGLPSDRFSAERTGGSVSTLTIQRTQQEDSAVYLCASSTLTLQETQYFGPGTRLLVL.

The CDR3 nucleotides are TGTGCCAGCAGTCCTCCAGAGAACACTGAAGCTTTCTTT. Residues: CASSPPENTEAFF. V is TRBV28 and J is TRBJ1-1, with unresolved D. V shed 5 bases and J shed 1 base, with 8 bases lying between them. CDR1 MDHEN and CDR2 SYDVKM come from the germline V gene. This CDR3 comprises 13 residues.

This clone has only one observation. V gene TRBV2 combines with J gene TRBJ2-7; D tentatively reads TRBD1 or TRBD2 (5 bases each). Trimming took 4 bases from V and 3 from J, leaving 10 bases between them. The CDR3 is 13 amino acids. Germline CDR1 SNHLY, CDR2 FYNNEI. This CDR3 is CASSAGQYYEQYF. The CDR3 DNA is TGTGCCAGCAGTGCGGGGCAGTACTACGAGCAGTACTTC.

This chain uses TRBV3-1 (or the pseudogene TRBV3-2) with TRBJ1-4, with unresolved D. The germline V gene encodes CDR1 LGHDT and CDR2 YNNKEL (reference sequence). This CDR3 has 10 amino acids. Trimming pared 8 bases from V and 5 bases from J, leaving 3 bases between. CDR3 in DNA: TGTGCCAGCCCGAATGAAAAACTGTTTTTT. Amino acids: CASPNEKLFF.

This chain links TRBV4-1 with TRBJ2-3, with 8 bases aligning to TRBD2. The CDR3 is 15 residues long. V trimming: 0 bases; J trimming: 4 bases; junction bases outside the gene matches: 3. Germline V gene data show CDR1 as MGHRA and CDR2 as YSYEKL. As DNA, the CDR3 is TGCGCCAGCAGCCAAGAGGGACTAGGATCAGATACGCAGTATTTT. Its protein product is CASSQEGLGSDTQYF.

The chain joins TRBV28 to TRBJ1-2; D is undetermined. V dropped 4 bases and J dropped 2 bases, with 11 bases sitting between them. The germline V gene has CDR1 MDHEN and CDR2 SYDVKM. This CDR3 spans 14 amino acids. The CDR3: CASSYGGENYGYTF. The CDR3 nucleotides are TGTGCCAGCAGTTACGGAGGTGAGAACTATGGCTACACCTTC.

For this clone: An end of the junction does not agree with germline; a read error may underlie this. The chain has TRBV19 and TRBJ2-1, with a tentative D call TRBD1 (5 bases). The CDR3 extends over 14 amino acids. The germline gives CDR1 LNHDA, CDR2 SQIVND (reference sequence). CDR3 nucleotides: TGTGCCAGTAGTATAGGTGGCTCGGACAATGCGCAGTTCTTC. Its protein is CASSIGGSDNAQFF.

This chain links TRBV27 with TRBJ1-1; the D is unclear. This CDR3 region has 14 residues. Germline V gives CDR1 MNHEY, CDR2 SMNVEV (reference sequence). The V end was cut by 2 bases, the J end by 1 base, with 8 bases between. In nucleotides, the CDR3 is TGTGCCAGCAGTTTAAAGGGCCCGAACACTGAAGCTTTCTTT. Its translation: CASSLKGPNTEAFF.

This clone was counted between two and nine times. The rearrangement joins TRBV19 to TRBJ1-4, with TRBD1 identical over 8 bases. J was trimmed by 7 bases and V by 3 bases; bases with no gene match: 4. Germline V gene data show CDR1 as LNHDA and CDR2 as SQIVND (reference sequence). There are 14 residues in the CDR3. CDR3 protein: CASSMGQGAEKLFF. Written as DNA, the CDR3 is TGTGCCAGTAGTATGGGGCAGGGGGCTGAAAAACTGTTTTTT.

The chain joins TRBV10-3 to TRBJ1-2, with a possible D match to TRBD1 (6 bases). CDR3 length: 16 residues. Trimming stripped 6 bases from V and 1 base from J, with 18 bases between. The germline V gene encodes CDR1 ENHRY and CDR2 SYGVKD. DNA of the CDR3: TGTGCCATCAGCGCCCGGGCTTTGGACAGTAACTATGGCTACACCTTC. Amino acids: CAISARALDSNYGYTF.

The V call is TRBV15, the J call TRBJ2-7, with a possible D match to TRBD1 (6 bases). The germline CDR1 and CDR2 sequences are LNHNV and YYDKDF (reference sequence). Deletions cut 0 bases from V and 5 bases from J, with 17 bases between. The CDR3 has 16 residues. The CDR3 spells CATSREWEQGYDEQYF. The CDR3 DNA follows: TGTGCCACCAGCAGAGAATGGGAACAGGGTTACGACGAGCAGTACTTC.

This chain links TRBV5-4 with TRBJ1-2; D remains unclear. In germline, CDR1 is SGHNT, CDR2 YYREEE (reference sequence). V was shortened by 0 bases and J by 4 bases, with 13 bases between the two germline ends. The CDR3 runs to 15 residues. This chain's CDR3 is CASSLEKGRGYGYTF. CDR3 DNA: TGTGCCAGCAGCTTGGAGAAGGGCCGGGGCTATGGCTACACCTTC.

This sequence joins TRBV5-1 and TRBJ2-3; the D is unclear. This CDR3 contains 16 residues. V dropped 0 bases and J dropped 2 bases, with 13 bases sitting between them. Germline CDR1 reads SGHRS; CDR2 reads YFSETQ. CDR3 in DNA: TGCGCCAGCAGCTTGGGTCTAGTCGCTTCCACAGATACGCAGTATTTT. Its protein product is CASSLGLVASTDTQYF.

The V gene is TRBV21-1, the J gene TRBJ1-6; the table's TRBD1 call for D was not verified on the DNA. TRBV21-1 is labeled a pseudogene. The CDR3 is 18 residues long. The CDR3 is CASSNNPQGSSYNSPLHF. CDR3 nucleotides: TGTGCCAGCAGCAACAACCCACAGGGTAGCTCCTATAATTCACCCCTCCACTTT.

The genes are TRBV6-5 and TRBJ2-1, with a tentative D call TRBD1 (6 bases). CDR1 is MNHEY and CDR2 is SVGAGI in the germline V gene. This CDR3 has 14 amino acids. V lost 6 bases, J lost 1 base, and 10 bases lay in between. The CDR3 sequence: CASRQQGSYNEQFF. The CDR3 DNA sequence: TGTGCCAGCAGGCAACAGGGTTCCTACAATGAGCAGTTCTTC.

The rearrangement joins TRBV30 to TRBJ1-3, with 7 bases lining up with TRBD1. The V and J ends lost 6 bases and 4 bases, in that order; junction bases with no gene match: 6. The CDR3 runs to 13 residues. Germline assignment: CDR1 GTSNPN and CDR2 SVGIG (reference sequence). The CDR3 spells CACQGGPGNTIYF. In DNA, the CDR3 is TGTGCCTGCCAAGGGGGCCCCGGAAACACCATATATTTT.

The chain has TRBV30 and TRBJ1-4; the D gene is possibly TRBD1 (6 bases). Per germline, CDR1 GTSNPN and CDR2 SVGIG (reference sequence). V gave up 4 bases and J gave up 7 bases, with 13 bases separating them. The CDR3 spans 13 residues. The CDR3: CAWTGGAGEKLFF. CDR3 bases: TGTGCCTGGACGGGGGGGGCAGGTGAAAAACTGTTTTTT.

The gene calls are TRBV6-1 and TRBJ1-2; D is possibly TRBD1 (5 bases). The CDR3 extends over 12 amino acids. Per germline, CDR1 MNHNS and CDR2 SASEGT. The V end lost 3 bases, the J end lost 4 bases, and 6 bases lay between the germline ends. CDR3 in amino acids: CASSDDSYGYTF. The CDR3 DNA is TGTGCCAGCAGTGACGACAGCTATGGCTACACCTTC.

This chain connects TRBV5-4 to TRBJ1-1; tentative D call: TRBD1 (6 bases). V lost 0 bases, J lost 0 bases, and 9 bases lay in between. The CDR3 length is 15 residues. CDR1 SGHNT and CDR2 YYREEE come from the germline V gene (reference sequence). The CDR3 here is CASSLDRVMNTEAFF. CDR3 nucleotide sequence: TGTGCCAGCAGCTTGGACAGGGTCATGAACACTGAAGCTTTCTTT. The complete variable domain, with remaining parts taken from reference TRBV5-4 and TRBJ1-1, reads ETGVTQSPTHLIKTRGQQVTLRCSSQSGHNTVSWYQQALGQGPQFIFQYYREEENGRGNFPPRFSGLQFPNYSSELNVNALELDDSALYLCASSLDRVMNTEAFFGQGTRLTVV.

CDR3: CASRGPGSGNTIYF. The DNA of the CDR3 is TGTGCCAGCAGAGGACCAGGGTCTGGAAACACCATATATTTT. The chain couples TRBV2 to TRBJ1-3, with a possible D match to TRBD1 (5 bases). CDR1 and CDR2 from the germline V gene are SNHLY and FYNNEI. V lost 6 bases and J lost 1, with 10 bases in between. The length of the CDR3 is 14 residues.